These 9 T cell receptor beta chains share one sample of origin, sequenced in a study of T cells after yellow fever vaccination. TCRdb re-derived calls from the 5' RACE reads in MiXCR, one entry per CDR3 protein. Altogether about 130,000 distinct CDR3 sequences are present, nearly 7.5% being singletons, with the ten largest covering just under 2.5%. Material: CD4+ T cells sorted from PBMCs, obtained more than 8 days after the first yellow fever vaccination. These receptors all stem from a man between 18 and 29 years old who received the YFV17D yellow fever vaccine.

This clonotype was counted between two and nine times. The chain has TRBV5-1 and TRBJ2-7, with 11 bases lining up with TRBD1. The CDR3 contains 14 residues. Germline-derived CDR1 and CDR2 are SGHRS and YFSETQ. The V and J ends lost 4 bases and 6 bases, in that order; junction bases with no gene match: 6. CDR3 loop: CASSVEGQGVEQYF. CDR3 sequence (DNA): TGCGCCAGCAGCGTAGAGGGACAGGGGGTCGAGCAGTACTTC.

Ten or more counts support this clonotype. The CDR3 DNA reads as TGTGCCAGCAGCTCGGACAGGGGGCATGTTTCACCCCTCCACTTT. Its translation: CASSSDRGHVSPLHF. The chain couples TRBV7-2 to TRBJ1-6; 11 nucleotides align to TRBD1. Germline CDR1 SGHTA, CDR2 FQGNSA. There are 15 residues in the CDR3. The junction had 5 bases not matched to a gene; V was cut back by 4 bases and J by 9 bases.

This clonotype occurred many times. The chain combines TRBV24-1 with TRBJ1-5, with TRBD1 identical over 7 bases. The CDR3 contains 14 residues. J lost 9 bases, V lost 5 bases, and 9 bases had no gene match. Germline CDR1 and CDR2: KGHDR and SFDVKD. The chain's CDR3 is CATSARTGRRPQHF. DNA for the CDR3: TGTGCCACCAGTGCCAGGACAGGCCGGCGGCCCCAGCATTTT.

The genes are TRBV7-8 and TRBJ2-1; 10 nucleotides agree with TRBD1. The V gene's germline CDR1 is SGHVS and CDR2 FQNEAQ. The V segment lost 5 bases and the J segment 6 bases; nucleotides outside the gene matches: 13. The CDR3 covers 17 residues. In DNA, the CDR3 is TGTGCCAGCAGCCACGGACAGGGGGGACCTAAGGCCAATGAGCAGTTCTTC. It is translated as CASSHGQGGPKANEQFF.

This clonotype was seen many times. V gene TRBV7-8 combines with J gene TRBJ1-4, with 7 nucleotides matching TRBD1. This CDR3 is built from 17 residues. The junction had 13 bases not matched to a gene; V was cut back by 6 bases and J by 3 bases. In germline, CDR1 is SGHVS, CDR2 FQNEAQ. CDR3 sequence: CASSLGRDRVPNEKLFF. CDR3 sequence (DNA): TGTGCCAGCAGTCTGGGGAGGGACAGAGTCCCTAATGAAAAACTGTTTTTT.

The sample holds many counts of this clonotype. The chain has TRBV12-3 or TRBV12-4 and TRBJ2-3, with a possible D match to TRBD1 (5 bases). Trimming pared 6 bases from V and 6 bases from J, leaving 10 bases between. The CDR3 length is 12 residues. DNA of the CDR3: TGTGCCAGCAGGACAGACCCGGATACGCAGTATTTT. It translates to CASRTDPDTQYF.

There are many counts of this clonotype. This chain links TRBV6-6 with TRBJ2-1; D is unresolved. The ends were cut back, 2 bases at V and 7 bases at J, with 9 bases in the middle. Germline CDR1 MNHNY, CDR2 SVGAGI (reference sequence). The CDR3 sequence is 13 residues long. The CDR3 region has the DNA TGTGCCAGCAGTTACCCTCCGATAAATGAGCAGTTCTTC. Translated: CASSYPPINEQFF.

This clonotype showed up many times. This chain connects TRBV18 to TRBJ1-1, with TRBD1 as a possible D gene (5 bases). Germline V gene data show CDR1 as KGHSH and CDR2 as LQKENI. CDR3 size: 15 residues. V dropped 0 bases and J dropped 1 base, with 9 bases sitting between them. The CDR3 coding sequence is TGTGCCAGCTCACCACCCCCAGGGAGGAACACTGAAGCTTTCTTT. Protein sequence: CASSPPPGRNTEAFF. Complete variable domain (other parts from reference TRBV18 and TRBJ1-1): NAGVMQNPRHLVRRRGQEARLRCSPMKGHSHVYWYRQLPEEGLKFMVYLQKENIIDESGMPKERFSAEFPKEGPSILRIQQVVRGDSAAYFCASSPPPGRNTEAFFGQGTRLTVV.

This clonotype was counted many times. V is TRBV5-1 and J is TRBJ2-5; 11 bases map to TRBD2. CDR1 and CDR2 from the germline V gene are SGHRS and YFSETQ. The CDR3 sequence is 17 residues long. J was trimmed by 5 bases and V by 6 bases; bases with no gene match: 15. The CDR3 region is CASNPGNSGGALETQYF. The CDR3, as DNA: TGCGCCAGCAACCCCGGAAATAGCGGGGGGGCCCTGGAGACCCAGTACTTC.